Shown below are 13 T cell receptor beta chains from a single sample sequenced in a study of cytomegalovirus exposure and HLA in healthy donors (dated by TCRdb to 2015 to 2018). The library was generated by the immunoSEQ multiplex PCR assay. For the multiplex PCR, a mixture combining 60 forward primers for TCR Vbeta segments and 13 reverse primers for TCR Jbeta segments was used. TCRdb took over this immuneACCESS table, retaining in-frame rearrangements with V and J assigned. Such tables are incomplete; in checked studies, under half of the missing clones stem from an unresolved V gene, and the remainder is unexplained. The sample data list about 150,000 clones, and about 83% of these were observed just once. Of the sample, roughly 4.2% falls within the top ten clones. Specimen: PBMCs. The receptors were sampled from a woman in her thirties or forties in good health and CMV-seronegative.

CDR3 sequence (DNA): TGCAGCGTCTTGCACTCAGATACGCAGTATTTT. It translates to CSVLHSDTQYF. The genes are TRBV29-1 and TRBJ2-3; D is undetermined. Germline-derived CDR1 and CDR2 are SQVTM and ANQGSEA. The CDR3 sequence is 11 residues long. Trimming pared 6 bases from V and 4 bases from J, leaving 8 bases between.

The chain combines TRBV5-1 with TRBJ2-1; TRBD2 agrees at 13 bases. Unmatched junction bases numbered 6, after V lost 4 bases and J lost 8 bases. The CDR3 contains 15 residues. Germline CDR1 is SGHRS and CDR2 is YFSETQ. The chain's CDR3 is CASSPGTSGVDEQFF. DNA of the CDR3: TGCGCCAGCAGCCCCGGGACTAGCGGGGTGGATGAGCAGTTCTTC.

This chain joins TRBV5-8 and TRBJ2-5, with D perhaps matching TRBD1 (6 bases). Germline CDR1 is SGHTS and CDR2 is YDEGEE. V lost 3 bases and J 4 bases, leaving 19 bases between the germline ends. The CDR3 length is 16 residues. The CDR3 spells CASSSAPGQDVETQYF. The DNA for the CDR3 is TGTGCCAGCAGCTCGGCCCCGGGACAAGATGTAGAGACCCAGTACTTC.

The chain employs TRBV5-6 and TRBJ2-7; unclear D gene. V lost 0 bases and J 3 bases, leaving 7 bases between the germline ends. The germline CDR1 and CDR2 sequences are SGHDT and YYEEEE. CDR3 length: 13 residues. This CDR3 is CASSLAGVYEQYF. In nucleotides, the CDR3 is TGTGCCAGCAGCTTGGCAGGCGTCTACGAGCAGTACTTC.

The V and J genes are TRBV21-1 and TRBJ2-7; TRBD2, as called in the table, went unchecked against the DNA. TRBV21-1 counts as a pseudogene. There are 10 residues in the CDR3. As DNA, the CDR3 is TGTGCCAGCCCCCTCCACGAGCAGTACTTC. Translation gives CASPLHEQYF.

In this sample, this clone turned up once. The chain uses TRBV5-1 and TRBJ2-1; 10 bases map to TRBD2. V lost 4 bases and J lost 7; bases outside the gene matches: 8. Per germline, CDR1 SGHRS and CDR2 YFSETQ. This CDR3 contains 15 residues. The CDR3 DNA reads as TGCGCCAGCAGCCCTATAGCGGGAGGCATAAATGAGCAGTTCTTC. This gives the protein CASSPIAGGINEQFF.

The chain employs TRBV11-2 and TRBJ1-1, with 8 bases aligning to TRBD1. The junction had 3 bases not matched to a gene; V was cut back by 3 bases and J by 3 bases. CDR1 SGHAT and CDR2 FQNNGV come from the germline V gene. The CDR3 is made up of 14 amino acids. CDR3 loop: CASSLGRGHTEAFF. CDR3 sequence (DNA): TGTGCCAGCAGCTTGGGCAGGGGGCACACTGAAGCTTTCTTT.

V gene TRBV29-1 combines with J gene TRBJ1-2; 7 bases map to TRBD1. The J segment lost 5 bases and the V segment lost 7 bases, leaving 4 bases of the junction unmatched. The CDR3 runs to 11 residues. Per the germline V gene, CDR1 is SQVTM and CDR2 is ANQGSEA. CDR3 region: CSAGQQYGYTF. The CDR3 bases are TGCAGCGCGGGACAGCAATATGGCTACACCTTC.

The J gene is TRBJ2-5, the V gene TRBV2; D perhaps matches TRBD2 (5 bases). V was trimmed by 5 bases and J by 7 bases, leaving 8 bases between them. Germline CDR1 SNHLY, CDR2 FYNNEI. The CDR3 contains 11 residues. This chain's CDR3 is CASSKRATQYF. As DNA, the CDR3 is TGTGCCAGCAGTAAGAGGGCGACCCAGTACTTC. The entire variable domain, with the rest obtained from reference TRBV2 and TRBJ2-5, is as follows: EPEVTQTPSHQVTQMGQEVILRCVPISNHLYFYWYRQILGQKVEFLVSFYNNEISEKSEIFDDQFSVERPDGSNFTLKIRSTKLEDSAMYFCASSKRATQYFGPGTRLLVL.

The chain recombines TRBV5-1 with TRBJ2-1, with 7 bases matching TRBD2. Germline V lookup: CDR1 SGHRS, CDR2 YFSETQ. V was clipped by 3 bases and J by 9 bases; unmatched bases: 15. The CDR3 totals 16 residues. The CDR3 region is CASSSGGLNVGVEQFF. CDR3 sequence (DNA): TGCGCCAGCAGCTCGGGGGGTCTAAATGTAGGGGTTGAGCAGTTCTTC.

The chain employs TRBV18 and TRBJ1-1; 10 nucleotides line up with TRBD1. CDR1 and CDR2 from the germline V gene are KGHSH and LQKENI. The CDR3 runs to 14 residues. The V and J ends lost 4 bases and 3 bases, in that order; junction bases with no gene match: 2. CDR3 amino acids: CASSLGTGDTEAFF. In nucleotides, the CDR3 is TGTGCCAGCTCACTGGGGACAGGGGACACTGAAGCTTTCTTT.

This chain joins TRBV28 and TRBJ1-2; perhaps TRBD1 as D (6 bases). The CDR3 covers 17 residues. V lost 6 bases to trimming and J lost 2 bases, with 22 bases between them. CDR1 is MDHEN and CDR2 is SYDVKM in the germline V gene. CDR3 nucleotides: TGTGCCAGCAGCCTACTACAGGGAACCCTCAGGAACTATGGCTACACCTTC. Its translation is CASSLLQGTLRNYGYTF.

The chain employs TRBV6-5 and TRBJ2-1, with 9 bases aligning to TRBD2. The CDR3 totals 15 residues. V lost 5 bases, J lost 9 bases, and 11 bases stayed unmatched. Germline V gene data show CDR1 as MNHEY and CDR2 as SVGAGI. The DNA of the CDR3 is TGTGCCAGCAGTCGGGTTAGGCGGGAGGGCCTTGAGCAGTTCTTC. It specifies CASSRVRREGLEQFF.